Sequencing of this TCR beta chain was carried out in a study of glioma-infiltrating T cells. The study's findings and limits: Only very few CDR3 sequences appeared in both tissue and blood. Non-neoplastic patients had below-expected tissue-blood divergence, while all gliomas exceeded expectation.

Amplification of TCR alpha and beta CDR3 regions from RNA used iRepertoire nested multiplex PCR. One-step reverse transcription and amplification started from around 100-400 ng of tissue mRNA or PBMC total RNA. TCRdb processed the multiplex PCR reads anew with MiXCR; each CDR3 protein has one entry. Among around 150,000 distinct CDR3 sequences listed, around 42% were seen once. This CDR3 has 14 amino acids. Between the trimmed V and J ends, which lost 7 bases and 6 bases, there was a span of 16 bases. Germline CDR1 reads MNHNS; CDR2 reads SASEGT. About this clonotype: Its antigen is as yet unknown.

Sample: glioma tissue, nonneoplastic brain tissue, or PBMCs (not recorded which). The receptor comes from a human donor with low-grade glioma or glioblastoma, undergoing nonglioma brain surgery, or in good health (not recorded which). The chain links TRBV6-1 to TRBJ1-3; D remains unclear. The CDR3 protein is CASTVDRSPNTIYF. The DNA of the CDR3 is TGTGCCAGCACCGTGGATAGATCTCCAAACACCATATATTTT.